The 32 T cell receptor beta chains presented below share a single source sample, sequenced in a study of T cells expressing NK-cell markers. With the 5' RACE reads reprocessed, TCRdb shows one record per CDR3 protein and no DNA. Its table records 200,000 to 300,000 distinct CDR3 sequences. Sequencing was performed on blood T cells: a sorted CD56 or NKG2C T cell subset, CD4+ or CD8+ T cells, or bulk PBMC T cells (not recorded which). The receptors derive from a woman aged 18-70 years in good health.

The V gene is TRBV4-3, the J gene TRBJ2-6; TCRdb calls TRBD1, which cannot be checked without DNA. CDR1 LGHNA and CDR2 YSLEER come from the germline V gene. CDR3 length: 18 amino acids. CDR3 loop: CASSQAGQALSGANVLTF.

The V call is TRBV6-5, the J call TRBJ2-3. The CDR3 contains 11 residues. Germline V gene lookup returns CDR1 MNHEY and CDR2 SVGAGI. The CDR3 is CASESRDTQYF.

This sequence joins TRBV29-1 and TRBJ1-1; absent DNA, TCRdb's TRBD1 call cannot be checked. The CDR3 extends over 15 amino acids. CDR1 is SQVTM and CDR2 is ANQGSEA in the germline V gene. The CDR3 here is CSVQVWGRGNTEAFF.

The V call is TRBV18, the J call TRBJ1-2; TCRdb's D call, TRBD1, is unchecked because there is no DNA. This CDR3 has 12 amino acids. Germline lookup yields CDR1 KGHSH and CDR2 LQKENI. The CDR3 protein is CASSPNRGDYTF.

This rearrangement joins TRBV5-6 to TRBJ2-7; TCRdb calls TRBD1, which cannot be checked without DNA. Germline CDR1 reads SGHDT; CDR2 reads YYEEEE. There are 16 residues in the CDR3. CDR3 sequence: CASSLPGTGAPYEQYF.

The rearrangement joins TRBV18 to TRBJ1-5. The V gene's germline CDR1 is KGHSH and CDR2 LQKENI. The CDR3 consists of 14 residues. CDR3 sequence reads: CASSPTADGQPQHF.

The CDR3 region is CSSGTGNTEAFF. The chain has TRBV29-1 and TRBJ1-1; TCRdb returns TRBD1, unconfirmable since there is no DNA. CDR1 SQVTM and CDR2 ANQGSEA come from the germline V gene. This CDR3 is 12 amino acids long.

This chain joins TRBV18 and TRBJ1-4; TCRdb returns TRBD1, unconfirmable since there is no DNA. The germline V gene encodes CDR1 KGHSH and CDR2 LQKENI. CDR3 length: 17 residues. CDR3: CASSLRDTSATNEKLFF.

The rearrangement joins TRBV20-1 to TRBJ2-3; the D gene TCRdb calls, TRBD2, cannot be checked with no DNA. Germline V lookup: CDR1 DFQATT, CDR2 SNEGSKA (reference sequence). The CDR3 is made up of 15 amino acids. CDR3 residues: CSVPPLAGDGVTQYF.

The chain joins TRBV5-5 to TRBJ2-1; the D gene TCRdb calls, TRBD1, cannot be checked with no DNA. Germline V gene lookup returns CDR1 SGHKS and CDR2 YYEKEE (reference sequence). The CDR3 is 16 amino acids. The CDR3 reads CASSLATGITYNEQFF.

This chain links TRBV6-5 with TRBJ2-7; the TRBD1 assignment by TCRdb is unverifiable without DNA. Germline lookup yields CDR1 MNHEY and CDR2 SVGAGI. The CDR3 has 15 amino acids. The CDR3 sequence is CASSYSHRGSLEQYF.

The chain employs TRBV19 and TRBJ2-1; the TCRdb call, TRBD1, lacks DNA for checking. Per the germline V gene, CDR1 is LNHDA and CDR2 is SQIVND (reference sequence). The CDR3 has 17 amino acids. CDR3: CASSSPRQAWAYNEQFF.

This chain uses TRBV20-1 with TRBJ1-2. The germline CDR1 and CDR2 sequences are DFQATT and SNEGSKA (reference sequence). This CDR3 is built from 12 residues. The CDR3 loop is CSASTGHYGYTF.

The chain employs TRBV5-1 and TRBJ1-2. Germline assignment: CDR1 SGHRS and CDR2 YFSETQ. The CDR3 sequence is 13 residues long. CDR3: CASSLERVGGYTF.

The chain uses TRBV5-6 and TRBJ2-3; TCRdb proposes TRBD2, but this gene call is untestable without DNA. Germline CDR1 is SGHDT and CDR2 is YYEEEE. This CDR3 is 18 amino acids long. The CDR3 sequence: CASKFLRTQLPNTDTQYF.

V usage is TRBV7-9 and J usage is TRBJ1-1. This CDR3 contains 15 residues. Germline CDR1 reads SEHNR; CDR2 reads FQNEAQ (reference sequence). The CDR3: CASSLVQGMNTEAFF.

The CDR3 region is CSARDPTSGNGNEQFF. The rearrangement links TRBV20-1 to TRBJ2-1; TCRdb reports TRBD2, a call that lacks DNA to check it against. The germline CDR1 and CDR2 sequences are DFQATT and SNEGSKA (reference sequence). The length of the CDR3 is 16 residues.

Here the CDR3 reads CASSPRTSGTYKLQFF. The chain employs TRBV7-8 and TRBJ2-1; TCRdb names TRBD2, which stays unverified in the absence of DNA. This CDR3 comprises 16 residues. Germline loops: CDR1 SGHVS, CDR2 FQNEAQ.

The chain is built from TRBV20-1 and TRBJ2-5. The CDR3 consists of 11 residues. In germline, CDR1 is DFQATT, CDR2 SNEGSKA (reference sequence). This chain's CDR3 is CSARGQETQYF.

V gene TRBV29-1 combines with J gene TRBJ1-2. Germline CDR1 and CDR2: SQVTM and ANQGSEA. This CDR3 spans 13 amino acids. The CDR3 sequence is CSVEYSLHYGYTF.

V is TRBV25-1 and J is TRBJ1-2. This CDR3 is built from 14 residues. Germline assignment: CDR1 MGHDK and CDR2 SYGVNS. The CDR3 spells CASSELVSNYGYTF.

The V and J genes are TRBV3-1 and TRBJ2-3; TCRdb calls TRBD2, which cannot be checked without DNA. The CDR3 consists of 13 residues. The germline CDR1 and CDR2 sequences are LGHDT and YNNKEL (reference sequence). The CDR3 reads CASRDPAADTQYF.

CDR3: CASSLEFVGGNEQFF. V gene TRBV11-2 combines with J gene TRBJ2-1; TCRdb calls TRBD1, which cannot be checked without DNA. The CDR3 is 15 amino acids. From germline, CDR1 is SGHAT and CDR2 FQNNGV.

V usage is TRBV18 and J usage is TRBJ2-7; TCRdb gives TRBD1 as the D gene, but with no DNA this cannot be confirmed. The CDR3 is 14 amino acids. CDR1 KGHSH and CDR2 LQKENI come from the germline V gene. CDR3 in amino acids: CASSPNLDSNEQYF.

The gene calls are TRBV7-2 and TRBJ2-7. CDR3 length equals 14 residues. The germline gives CDR1 SGHTA, CDR2 FQGNSA. Here the CDR3 reads CASSPPSPIYEQYF.

The chain carries TRBV29-1 and TRBJ2-3; absent DNA, TCRdb's TRBD1 call cannot be checked. Germline loops: CDR1 SQVTM, CDR2 ANQGSEA. The CDR3 loop spans 13 amino acids. The CDR3: CSVGGGSTDTQYF.

V usage is TRBV5-1 and J usage is TRBJ1-4; no DNA is available, so the TRBD1 call from TCRdb remains unchecked. CDR1 and CDR2 from the germline V gene are SGHRS and YFSETQ. The length of the CDR3 is 15 residues. The CDR3: CASSSTGGPNEKLFF.

This chain connects TRBV29-1 to TRBJ2-1; with no DNA, the TCRdb D assignment of TRBD2 cannot be verified. CDR1 and CDR2 (germline): SQVTM, ANQGSEA. The CDR3 consists of 15 residues. The CDR3 loop reads CRFGTSGSRYNEQFF.

V and J are TRBV29-1 and TRBJ1-5; TCRdb calls TRBD1, which cannot be checked without DNA. CDR1 is SQVTM, CDR2 ANQGSEA, per germline. The CDR3 consists of 13 residues. CDR3 region: CSVETGRNQPQHF.

This rearrangement joins TRBV29-1 to TRBJ2-1. This CDR3 spans 12 amino acids. CDR1 and CDR2 from the germline V gene are SQVTM and ANQGSEA. The CDR3 spells CSVEDAKNEQFF.

This sequence joins TRBV19 and TRBJ2-3; TCRdb lists TRBD2, though no DNA is available to test this call. The CDR3 consists of 16 residues. CDR1 LNHDA and CDR2 SQIVND come from the germline V gene (reference sequence). The CDR3: CASSIRKSGGGDTQYF.

The V and J genes are TRBV20-1 and TRBJ1-2. In germline, CDR1 is DFQATT, CDR2 SNEGSKA (reference sequence). The length of the CDR3 is 13 residues. This CDR3 reads CSAIGVAGYGYTF.